Here is one T cell receptor beta chain with its context. Being one base from a much bigger clone, this may be a read error. The data were taken from a study of Graves' ophthalmopathy and Graves' hyperthyroidism. The CDR3 loop spans 13 amino acids. Between the trimmed V and J ends, which lost 10 bases and 2 bases, there was a span of 12 bases. In germline, CDR1 is LNHDA, CDR2 SQIVND (reference sequence). People with hyperthyroidism were aged 18 to 65 and newly diagnosed, under 2 months' duration. Excluded were patients with other autoimmune diseases, uncontrolled infections, pregnancy or lactation. The authors amplified TCR beta CDR3 regions, and they did so from RNA transcripts for repertoire sequencing. HTBI primers primed a first-round RT-PCR, and a second-round multiplex PCR followed. TCRdb recomputed calls from the multiplex PCR reads with MiXCR, one row per CDR3 protein. The repertoire has 900,000 to 1,200,000 distinct CDR3 sequences, 36% of them found once; the top ten carry around 10%.

The sample taken for sequencing was peripheral blood or thyroid tissue (not recorded which). This receptor was obtained from an adult man with Graves' hyperthyroidism. The V gene is TRBV19, the J gene TRBJ1-5; D possibly corresponds to TRBD1 (5 bases). The CDR3 DNA reads as TGTGCCACTCGGGGGGTGGGCAATCAGCCCCAGCATTTT. Its protein is CATRGVGNQPQHF.